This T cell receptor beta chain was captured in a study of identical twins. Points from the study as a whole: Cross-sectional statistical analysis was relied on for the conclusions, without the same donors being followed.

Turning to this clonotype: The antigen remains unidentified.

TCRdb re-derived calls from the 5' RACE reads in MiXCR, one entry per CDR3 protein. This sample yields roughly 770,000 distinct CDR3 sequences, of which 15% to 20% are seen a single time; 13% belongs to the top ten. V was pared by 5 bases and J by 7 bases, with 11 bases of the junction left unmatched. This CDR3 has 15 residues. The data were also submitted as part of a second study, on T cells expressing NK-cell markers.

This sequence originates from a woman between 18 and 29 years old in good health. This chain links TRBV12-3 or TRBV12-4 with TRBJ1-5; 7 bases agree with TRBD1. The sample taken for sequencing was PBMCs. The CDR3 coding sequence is TGTGCCAGCAGTACCCGACAGGGAGCGGGACAGCCCCAGCATTTT. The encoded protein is CASSTRQGAGQPQHF.